This T cell receptor (beta chain) was sequenced for a study of human T cells and chemical hapten exposure. Across the study: A 2 cm by 2 cm inner upper arm patch received 2% DPC for sensitization.

TCRdb reprocessed the RACE reads with MiXCR, giving one entry per CDR3 protein. Of nearly 95,000 distinct CDR3 sequences in the sample, 11% were seen once. Regarding time point: patch test 2, 6 weeks after DPC sensitization. Treatment indicated: therapeutic diphenylcyclopropenone sensitization with weekly scalp DPC. Trimming removed 7 bases at V and 8 bases at J, with 12 bases between. CDR1 and CDR2 from the germline V gene are MNHEY and SVGAGI. This CDR3 has 12 amino acids. The clonotype originates from a man aged 40-49 years with alopecia areata. Some clones in this sample may be carry-over from other donors' samples. The chain recombines TRBV6-5 with TRBJ2-1; D is unclear. The sample was whole blood, taken in connection with sensitization to the hapten diphenylcyclopropenone (DPC). CDR3 residues: CASNGQGHEQFF. CDR3 DNA sequence: TGTGCCAGCAATGGGCAAGGCCATGAGCAGTTCTTC.